This TCR beta chain was observed in a study of T cells in Graves' hyperthyroidism and ophthalmopathy. It was RNA transcripts that yielded the amplified TCR beta CDR3 regions. With the HTBI primer set, the TCR CDR3 went through a first round of RT-PCR. TCRdb re-called the multiplex PCR reads with MiXCR, one entry per CDR3 protein. The sample holds 690,000 or so distinct CDR3 sequences, around a sixth seen once. The germline V and J ends were trimmed by 2 bases and 0 bases, with 10 bases remaining between them. The CDR3 totals 15 residues. CDR1 is ENHRY, CDR2 SYGVKD, per germline. This receptor was obtained from a woman between 50 and 59 years old with Graves' hyperthyroidism that later progressed to Graves' ophthalmopathy. Material for sequencing was blood. The V gene is TRBV10-3, the J gene TRBJ1-1; no clear D gene. The CDR3 spells CAISEQSRMNTEAFF. The CDR3 DNA is TGTGCCATCAGTGAGCAGAGCAGAATGAACACTGAAGCTTTCTTT.